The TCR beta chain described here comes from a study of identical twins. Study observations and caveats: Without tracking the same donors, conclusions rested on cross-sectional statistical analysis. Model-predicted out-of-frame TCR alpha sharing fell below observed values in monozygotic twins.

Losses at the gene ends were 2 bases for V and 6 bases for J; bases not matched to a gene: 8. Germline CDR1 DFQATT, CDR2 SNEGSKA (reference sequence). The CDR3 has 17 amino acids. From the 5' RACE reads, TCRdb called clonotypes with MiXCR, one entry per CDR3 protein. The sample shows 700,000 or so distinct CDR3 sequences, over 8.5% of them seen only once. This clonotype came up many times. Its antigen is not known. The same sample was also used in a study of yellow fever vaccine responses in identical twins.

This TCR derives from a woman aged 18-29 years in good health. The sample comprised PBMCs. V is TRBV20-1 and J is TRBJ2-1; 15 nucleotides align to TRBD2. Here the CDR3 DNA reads TGCAGTGCTAGACCCCTCGGGACTAGCGGGGGGTCCAATGAGCAGTTCTTC. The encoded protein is CSARPLGTSGGSNEQFF.